Presented here are 3 T cell receptor beta chains from one specimen sequenced in a study of CD8 T cells in Susac syndrome. An amount of RNA that ranged from about 0.45 to 1 ug was reverse transcribed with random hexamers. TCRdb ran MiXCR on the immunoSEQ multiplex PCR reads and lists one entry per CDR3 protein. The sample records 150,000 to 200,000 distinct CDR3 sequences, roughly 95% being singletons. The source material was CD4+ T cells from PBMCs. These receptors were obtained from a human donor with multiple sclerosis.

The rearrangement uses TRBV20-1 and TRBJ1-2; D call uncertain. The CDR3 is 12 amino acids. Germline V gene lookup returns CDR1 DFQATT and CDR2 SNEGSKA (reference sequence). The V end lost 0 bases, the J end lost 7 bases, and 9 bases lay between the germline ends. CDR3 residues: CSARDGRSGYTF. The CDR3 nucleotides read TGCAGTGCTAGAGATGGCAGATCTGGCTACACCTTC.

The chain is built from TRBV18 and TRBJ2-7, with TRBD2 matching 9 bases. CDR3 length: 15 residues. CDR1 KGHSH and CDR2 LQKENI come from the germline V gene. V was clipped by 2 bases and J by 4 bases; unmatched bases: 6. CDR3 sequence reads: CASSPESGRRYEQYF. CDR3 bases: TGTGCCAGCTCACCAGAAAGCGGGAGGAGGTACGAGCAGTACTTC. The full variable domain, in which reference TRBV18 and TRBJ2-7 provide the parts outside the CDR3, is NAGVMQNPRHLVRRRGQEARLRCSPMKGHSHVYWYRQLPEEGLKFMVYLQKENIIDESGMPKERFSAEFPKEGPSILRIQQVVRGDSAAYFCASSPESGRRYEQYFGPGTRLTVT.

V gene TRBV27 combines with J gene TRBJ1-4, with a possible D match to TRBD1 (5 bases). Germline V gene lookup returns CDR1 MNHEY and CDR2 SMNVEV (reference sequence). The V and J ends lost 6 bases and 7 bases respectively, with 15 bases between them. The CDR3 extends over 14 amino acids. The CDR3 protein is CASSHRRDAEKLFF. The DNA for the CDR3 is TGTGCCAGCAGCCACCGCCGGGACGCTGAAAAACTGTTTTTT.